The present T cell receptor beta chain was sequenced within a study of shared clonotypes between healthy human individuals. There were only Caucasian adults among the donors, and all lived in Nashville, Tennessee. The repertoire was sequenced with immunoSEQ multiplex PCR; TCRdb's copy has only in-frame clones and lacks some. The table shows around 550,000 clones, with roughly 95% occurring only once. The germline V and J ends were trimmed by 5 bases and 0 bases, with 14 bases remaining between them. CDR1 and CDR2 (germline): MNHEY, SVGAGI. CDR3 length: 15 amino acids. The sample holds one count of this clone. Its antigen is undetermined. Study-wide results and caveats: Approximately 5% was the fraction of naive CD4 clonotypes found shared across several donors.

The clonotype originates from a woman in her twenties or thirties in good health. The specimen was naive CD4+ T cells sorted from blood. Subset in this sample: CD45RA+ positively selected. The chain is built from TRBV6-5 and TRBJ2-7; no reliable D call. This CDR3 reads CASSRSGLYSYEQYF. CDR3 nucleotide sequence: TGTGCCAGCAGTAGGTCCGGGCTGTACTCCTACGAGCAGTACTTC.